What follows are 10 T cell receptor beta chains derived from one specimen sequenced in a study of T-cell memory formation after mild COVID-19. TCRdb redid the calling of the 5' RACE reads with MiXCR, one entry per CDR3 protein. The repertoire holds around 300,000 distinct CDR3 sequences, with roughly 21% as singletons. The specimen was PBMCs or a T cell subset sorted from them (not recorded which). The origin of the receptors is a man aged 18-30 years who had mild COVID-19 (a few samples of this study predate the infection). Cell type and time point are not known.

This chain links TRBV7-3 with TRBJ1-6; D is perhaps TRBD1 (5 bases). Germline values: CDR1 SGHTA, CDR2 FQGTGA. Between the trimmed V and J ends, which lost 4 bases and 10 bases, there was a span of 14 bases. This CDR3 contains 14 residues. The CDR3 nucleotides are TGTGCCAGCAGCTCCTCCGGGGGGGAATCACCCCTCCACTTT. Amino acids: CASSSSGGESPLHF.

The rearrangement links TRBV4-2 to TRBJ2-3; D possibly matches TRBD1 or TRBD2 (5 bases each). The CDR3 covers 16 residues. Germline CDR1 and CDR2: LGHNA and YNFKEQ. V shed 1 base and J shed 3 bases, with 14 bases lying between them. The CDR3 here is CASSQGGPGRTDTQYF. In DNA form, the CDR3 reads TGTGCCAGCAGCCAAGGAGGTCCAGGGAGAACAGATACGCAGTATTTT.

The chain joins TRBV20-1 to TRBJ1-4; 7 bases line up with TRBD1. Germline values: CDR1 DFQATT, CDR2 SNEGSKA (reference sequence). The CDR3 sequence is 13 residues long. V was clipped by 6 bases and J by 7 bases; unmatched bases: 8. The CDR3 loop reads CSARTGRGEKLFF. The CDR3 DNA follows: TGCAGTGCCCGGACAGGCCGGGGTGAAAAACTGTTTTTT.

This clonotype was seen only a few times. This rearrangement joins TRBV20-1 to TRBJ2-6, with D tentatively TRBD2 (6 bases). Germline V CDR1 and CDR2: DFQATT, SNEGSKA (reference sequence). The CDR3 extends over 14 amino acids. With 3 bases removed from V and 4 bases from J, the gap between germline ends came to 10 bases. CDR3 region: CSAREGDGANVLTF. CDR3 bases: TGCAGTGCTAGGGAGGGAGACGGGGCCAACGTCCTGACTTTC.

This clonotype was counted a few times. This sequence joins TRBV7-2 and TRBJ2-3; D call uncertain. Deletions cut 5 bases from V and 1 base from J, with 16 bases between. The CDR3 contains 16 residues. From germline, CDR1 is SGHTA and CDR2 FQGNSA. CDR3 DNA: TGTGCCAGCAGCCCCCGGACGGGTTTTCGCACAGATACGCAGTATTTT. Encoded protein: CASSPRTGFRTDTQYF. Based on the CDR3 plus reference TRBV7-2 and TRBJ2-3, the full variable domain is GAGVSQSPSNKVTEKGKDVELRCDPISGHTALYWYRQSLGQGLEFLIYFQGNSAPDKSGLPSDRFSAERTGGSVSTLTIQRTQQEDSAVYLCASSPRTGFRTDTQYFGPGTRLTVL.

This clonotype has only a few counts. The chain couples TRBV20-1 to TRBJ2-5, with 8 bases matching TRBD2. Germline V CDR1 and CDR2: DFQATT, SNEGSKA (reference sequence). V trimming: 0 bases; J trimming: 5 bases; junction bases outside the gene matches: 14. This CDR3 comprises 17 residues. The CDR3 reads CSARDRIAGPRRETQYF. The CDR3 nucleotides are TGCAGTGCTAGAGATAGGATAGCGGGGCCCCGGAGGGAGACCCAGTACTTC.

This clonotype came up a few times. V and J are TRBV4-1 and TRBJ2-7; a weak D match, TRBD1 (5 bases). Trimming pared 1 base from V and 0 bases from J, leaving 10 bases between. CDR1 and CDR2 from the germline V gene are MGHRA and YSYEKL. There are 15 residues in the CDR3. The CDR3 spells CASSQVQDSSYEQYF. The CDR3 region has the DNA TGCGCCAGCAGCCAAGTACAGGATTCCTCCTACGAGCAGTACTTC.

This clonotype has more than one count but fewer than ten. This chain joins TRBV4-1 and TRBJ2-3; D may be TRBD1 (6 bases). The CDR3 sequence is 15 residues long. Trimming removed 5 bases at V and 2 bases at J, with 14 bases between. Germline CDR1 reads MGHRA; CDR2 reads YSYEKL. This CDR3 is CASSSQGLYTDTQYF. CDR3 coding DNA: TGCGCCAGCAGCTCACAGGGCCTCTACACAGATACGCAGTATTTT.

This clonotype turned up a few times. V gene TRBV7-8 combines with J gene TRBJ1-2; 8 bases are shared with TRBD1. CDR1 SGHVS and CDR2 FQNEAQ come from the germline V gene. The ends lost 1 base at V and 5 bases at J; junction bases unmatched: 3. The CDR3 covers 14 residues. This chain's CDR3 is CASSLDNRGYGYTF. In DNA form, the CDR3 reads TGTGCCAGCAGCTTAGACAACAGGGGGTATGGCTACACCTTC.

This clonotype was observed a handful of times. V and J are TRBV10-3 and TRBJ2-1; D could derive from TRBD1 or TRBD2 (5 bases each). Germline assignment: CDR1 ENHRY and CDR2 SYGVKD. The length of the CDR3 is 13 residues. Trimming left V 3 bases short and J 7 bases short, with 10 bases between. In DNA, the CDR3 is TGTGCCATCAGTGACGGTTGGGGGAATGAGCAGTTCTTC. This gives the protein CAISDGWGNEQFF.